This T cell receptor beta chain was retrieved from a study of blood T cell repertoires in COVID-19. Study as a whole: Acute and convalescent COVID-19 samples came from the United States, Italy and Spain. Sample material is recorded as cDNA or gDNA derived from T cells, B-cell-depleted T cells, or PBMCs.

Source study methods: Amplification from reference gene primers served as the basis for estimated nucleated cell counts. Assay: immunoSEQ multiplex PCR; the TCRdb copy retains only in-frame clones and omits some. For V, J and clone size, that table is used; D and trimming come from the DNA. The data contain 190,000 or so clones, around 85% of them singletons. The CDR3 runs 13 residues. Trimming left V 3 bases short and J 9 bases short, with 13 bases between. Germline V gene lookup returns CDR1 SGDLS and CDR2 YYNGEE. The chain has TRBV9 and TRBJ2-1; tentative D call: TRBD2 (5 bases). Sequencing used peripheral blood. The TCR comes from an elderly woman with acute or convalescent COVID-19. This chain's CDR3 is CASSAQLRAEQFF. CDR3 coding DNA: TGTGCCAGCAGCGCCCAACTGAGGGCTGAGCAGTTCTTC.